The 24 T cell receptor beta chains below come from one sample, sequenced in a study of blood T cell repertoires in COVID-19. Some clones are missing from TCRdb's copy, which holds only in-frame ones; the method was immunoSEQ multiplex PCR. The table includes about 300,000 clones, 75% to 95% detected once. The specimen sequenced was PBMCs or T cells enriched from blood (not recorded which). The receptors derive from a woman aged 25 to 39 who had recovered from COVID-19.

This clone is a singleton in its sample. The rearrangement uses TRBV30 and TRBJ1-2; D call uncertain. The V gene lost 2 bases and the J gene lost 4 bases, with 29 bases spanning the gap. Per germline, CDR1 GTSNPN and CDR2 SVGIG (reference sequence). The CDR3 contains 19 residues. The CDR3 here is CAWSHPERVRRPGFYGYTF. CDR3 DNA sequence: TGTGCCTGGAGTCATCCTGAGAGGGTTAGACGGCCGGGTTTCTATGGCTACACCTTC. The full variable domain, with the rest looked up from reference TRBV30 and TRBJ1-2, is SQTIHQWPATLVQPVGSPLSLECTVEGTSNPNLYWYRQAAGRGLQLLFYSVGIGQISSEVPQNLSASRPQDRQFILSSKKLLLSDSGFYLCAWSHPERVRRPGFYGYTFGSGTRLTVV.

The gene calls are TRBV30 and TRBJ1-1; 8 nucleotides line up with TRBD1. The CDR3 is 13 residues long. Germline lookup yields CDR1 GTSNPN and CDR2 SVGIG (reference sequence). The V gene end was trimmed by 1 base and the J gene end by 4 bases; junction bases not matched to a gene: 2. CDR3 loop: CAWSDGQGTEAFF. The CDR3 coding sequence is TGTGCCTGGAGTGACGGACAGGGCACTGAAGCTTTCTTT.

The J gene is TRBJ2-3, the V gene TRBV14, with D hard to call. Germline V gives CDR1 SGHDN, CDR2 FVKESK. The CDR3 sequence is 13 residues long. Deletions cut 1 base from V and 5 bases from J, with 7 bases between. The CDR3 nucleotides are TGTGCCAGCAGCCAAGTCGGCGGAGATACGCAGTATTTT. Its translation is CASSQVGGDTQYF. Drawing the rest from reference TRBV14 and TRBJ2-3, the complete variable domain is EAGVTQFPSHSVIEKGQTVTLRCDPISGHDNLYWYRRVMGKEIKFLLHFVKESKQDESGMPNNRFLAERTGGTYSTLKVQPAELEDSGVYFCASSQVGGDTQYFGPGTRLTVL.

The V call is TRBV5-6, the J call TRBJ2-7, with D possibly being TRBD2 (6 bases). Trimming stripped 0 bases from V and 10 bases from J, with 23 bases between. The CDR3 totals 16 residues. The germline gives CDR1 SGHDT, CDR2 YYEEEE. The CDR3: CASSLGLAPSHPDQYF. CDR3 coding DNA: TGTGCCAGCAGCTTGGGGCTAGCGCCTTCCCACCCAGACCAGTACTTC.

A note on this clone: The sample carries other DNA sequences with the same CDR3. The V gene is TRBV30, the J gene TRBJ2-7; 7 bases align to TRBD1. V lost 5 bases to trimming and J lost 1 base; unmatched junction nucleotides: 8. This CDR3 spans 14 amino acids. Germline assignment: CDR1 GTSNPN and CDR2 SVGIG (reference sequence). CDR3 sequence reads: CAWGRQGSSYEQYF. The CDR3 region has the DNA TGTGCCTGGGGACGACAGGGTTCGTCCTACGAGCAGTACTTC. Using reference TRBV30 and TRBJ2-7 for the parts outside the CDR3, the full variable domain is SQTIHQWPATLVQPVGSPLSLECTVEGTSNPNLYWYRQAAGRGLQLLFYSVGIGQISSEVPQNLSASRPQDRQFILSSKKLLLSDSGFYLCAWGRQGSSYEQYFGPGTRLTVT.

The rearrangement uses TRBV28 and TRBJ1-5; 8 bases map to TRBD1. In germline, CDR1 is MDHEN, CDR2 SYDVKM. The CDR3 consists of 14 residues. Trimming removed 6 bases from V and 5 bases from J; junction bases left unmatched: 6. For the CDR3, the DNA is TGTGCCAGCAGGGTGACAGGGGTTCATCAGCCCCAGCATTTT. This encodes CASRVTGVHQPQHF.

The J gene is TRBJ2-1, the V gene TRBV27, with TRBD2 matching over 16 bases. The germline gives CDR1 MNHEY, CDR2 SMNVEV (reference sequence). This CDR3 has 15 residues. The junction had 4 bases not matched to a gene; V was cut back by 6 bases and J by 8 bases. The CDR3 coding sequence is TGTGCCAGCAGCCTGGGACTAGCGGGAGGGTATGAGCAGTTCTTC. This translates into CASSLGLAGGYEQFF.

V and J are TRBV19 and TRBJ1-2; maybe TRBD1 (6 bases). The CDR3 is 13 residues long. Trimming cost V 6 bases and J 4 bases, with 12 bases left between them. CDR1 is LNHDA and CDR2 is SQIVND in the germline V gene (reference sequence). The CDR3 loop reads CASSPTGTYGYTF. The CDR3 DNA sequence: TGTGCCAGTAGCCCCACAGGGACCTATGGCTACACCTTC.

The chain carries TRBV3-1 (or the pseudogene TRBV3-2) and TRBJ1-5; D is possibly TRBD1 (6 bases). Germline V CDR1 and CDR2: LGHDT, YNNKEL (reference sequence). The length of the CDR3 is 15 residues. V was pared by 5 bases and J by 5 bases, with 16 bases between. The CDR3 DNA is TGTGCCAGCAGCAAGGGACAACCGGGCGATCAGCCCCAGCATTTT. The encoded protein is CASSKGQPGDQPQHF.

The chain carries TRBV7-6 and TRBJ2-7; 7 bases fit TRBD2. CDR1 is SGHVS, CDR2 FNYEAQ, per germline. Trimming removed 2 bases from V and 2 bases from J; junction bases left unmatched: 6. CDR3 length equals 15 residues. Here the CDR3 reads CASSLLVGGTYEQYF. CDR3 in DNA: TGTGCCAGCAGCTTACTCGTGGGAGGGACCTACGAGCAGTACTTC.

This clone came up once. The chain joins TRBV3-1 (or the pseudogene TRBV3-2) to TRBJ1-1; D remains ambiguous. This CDR3 spans 13 amino acids. V lost 0 bases to trimming and J lost 7 bases, with 9 bases between them. Germline loops: CDR1 LGHDT, CDR2 YNNKEL (reference sequence). CDR3 in DNA: TGTGCCAGCAGCCAAGACAGGCATTTTGAAGCTTTCTTT. The encoded protein is CASSQDRHFEAFF.

The chain combines TRBV5-4 with TRBJ1-1; 11 positions match TRBD1. The trim removed 3 bases at V and 5 bases at J, leaving 6 bases unmatched. From germline, CDR1 is SGHNT and CDR2 YYREEE (reference sequence). The CDR3 loop spans 15 amino acids. CDR3 coding DNA: TGTGCCAGCAGCTCGGGACAGGGGGTGGGTACTGAAGCTTTCTTT. Residues: CASSSGQGVGTEAFF.

The rearrangement uses TRBV18 and TRBJ1-3, with 7 bases matching TRBD1. V lost 3 bases, J lost 0 bases, and 8 bases stayed unmatched. CDR3 length: 17 residues. Germline V CDR1 and CDR2: KGHSH, LQKENI. DNA of the CDR3: TGTGCCAGCTCACCGACCCGGGACAGTTACTCTGGAAACACCATATATTTT. Protein sequence: CASSPTRDSYSGNTIYF.

The V call is TRBV11-2, the J call TRBJ1-2; 10 bases line up with TRBD1. The CDR3 is 15 residues long. The junction had 8 bases not matched to a gene; V was cut back by 5 bases and J by 5 bases. Germline-derived CDR1 and CDR2 are SGHAT and FQNNGV. The CDR3 DNA is TGTGCCAGCAGCCAACTGACAGGGGGCTTTTATGGCTACACCTTC. Its translation is CASSQLTGGFYGYTF.

The CDR3 protein is CASSFGSESTYEQYF. CDR3 DNA: TGTGCCAGCAGTTTCGGGAGTGAATCCACCTACGAGCAGTACTTC. The rearrangement uses TRBV28 and TRBJ2-7; D is possibly TRBD2 (6 bases). CDR3 length equals 15 residues. Germline V gene lookup returns CDR1 MDHEN and CDR2 SYDVKM. V dropped 3 bases and J dropped 2 bases, with 14 bases sitting between them.

The chain joins TRBV3-1 (or the pseudogene TRBV3-2) to TRBJ1-6; possible D gene TRBD1, 5 bases. The CDR3 extends over 19 amino acids. Germline loops: CDR1 LGHDT, CDR2 YNNKEL (reference sequence). V lost 0 bases and J lost 4, with 19 bases in between. CDR3 nucleotide sequence: TGTGCCAGCAGCCAAGAGAGTCTCTTTGGGGCCAGTTATAATTCACCCCTCCACTTT. This translates into CASSQESLFGASYNSPLHF.

The chain recombines TRBV3-1 (or the pseudogene TRBV3-2) with TRBJ2-1, with TRBD2 identical over 7 bases. This CDR3 comprises 15 residues. Per the germline V gene, CDR1 is LGHDT and CDR2 is YNNKEL (reference sequence). The junction had 10 bases not matched to a gene; V was cut back by 4 bases and J by 7 bases. The CDR3 spells CASSLLGGSYNEQFF. DNA of the CDR3: TGTGCCAGCAGCCTTTTAGGCGGGAGTTATAATGAGCAGTTCTTC.

In this sample, this clone turned up once. This sequence joins TRBV27 and TRBJ2-1; D is uncertain. Per germline, CDR1 MNHEY and CDR2 SMNVEV (reference sequence). This CDR3 has 14 residues. V lost 3 bases and J 4 bases, leaving 10 bases between the germline ends. The CDR3 here is CASSLAGLYNEQFF. The CDR3 nucleotides read TGTGCCAGCAGTTTGGCAGGCTTATACAATGAGCAGTTCTTC.

This clone appeared a single time. The chain has TRBV5-4 and TRBJ2-5, with 12 bases that match TRBD2. Germline lookup yields CDR1 SGHNT and CDR2 YYREEE (reference sequence). The CDR3 extends over 17 amino acids. The J segment lost 3 bases and the V segment lost 5 bases, leaving 11 bases of the junction unmatched. The chain's CDR3 is CASSPRLAGASKETQYF. The CDR3 DNA is TGTGCCAGCAGTCCCCGACTAGCGGGAGCGTCTAAAGAGACCCAGTACTTC.

J is TRBJ2-5 and V is TRBV19; possibly TRBD1 for D (6 bases). Germline CDR1 LNHDA, CDR2 SQIVND (reference sequence). V dropped 1 base and J dropped 5 bases, with 11 bases sitting between them. The CDR3 covers 14 residues. CDR3 sequence reads: CASSIVRGRETQYF. Written as DNA, the CDR3 is TGTGCCAGTAGTATAGTCAGGGGAAGGGAGACCCAGTACTTC. The variable domain in full, with the rest retrieved from reference TRBV19 and TRBJ2-5, is DGGITQSPKYLFRKEGQNVTLSCEQNLNHDAMYWYRQDPGQGLRLIYYSQIVNDFQKGDIAEGYSVSREKKESFPLTVTSAQKNPTAFYLCASSIVRGRETQYFGPGTRLLVL.

The rearrangement uses TRBV10-3 and TRBJ1-1; TRBD1 matches 11 bases. There are 14 residues in the CDR3. Trimming took 7 bases from V and 10 from J; bases not matched to a gene: 11. Germline assignment: CDR1 ENHRY and CDR2 SYGVKD. CDR3 loop: CAITQGQGVYGAFF. In DNA form, the CDR3 reads TGTGCCATCACCCAGGGACAGGGGGTGTACGGAGCTTTCTTT.

This chain joins TRBV4-3 and TRBJ2-1; 13 positions agree with TRBD2. CDR3 length: 20 amino acids. Germline V gene lookup returns CDR1 LGHNA and CDR2 YSLEER. J lost 3 bases, V lost 1 base, and 12 bases had no gene match. DNA for the CDR3: TGCGCCAGCAGCCAAGGGGGGCTCGGACTAGCGGGAGTTGGCTACAATGAGCAGTTCTTC. Translation gives CASSQGGLGLAGVGYNEQFF.

A single count supports this clone. Here the CDR3 reads CASSVAVGDRGLGEQFF. CDR3 in DNA: TGTGCCAGCAGCGTAGCTGTGGGGGACAGGGGTTTAGGTGAGCAGTTCTTC. The chain uses TRBV9 and TRBJ2-1; the match to TRBD1 covers 10 bases. Germline values: CDR1 SGDLS, CDR2 YYNGEE. This CDR3 region has 17 residues. V gave up 0 bases and J gave up 9 bases; unmatched junction bases: 12.

The V and J genes are TRBV5-1 and TRBJ1-1; a possible D gene is TRBD1 (6 bases). This CDR3 comprises 14 residues. Germline V gene data show CDR1 as SGHRS and CDR2 as YFSETQ. Trimming left V 6 bases short and J 1 base short, with 13 bases between. The CDR3 region has the DNA TGCGCCAGCACATCGGGACAACAGAACACTGAAGCTTTCTTT. Protein sequence: CASTSGQQNTEAFF.